One and the same sample provided the 14 T cell receptor beta chains below, sequenced in a study of blood T cell repertoires in COVID-19. Profiling relied on immunoSEQ multiplex PCR, and the TCRdb table lists in-frame clones only, not all of them. The table shows about 180,000 clones, with 88% occurring only once. Input material: peripheral blood. All receptors derive from a woman in her twenties or thirties with acute or convalescent COVID-19.

The chain is built from TRBV4-2 and TRBJ2-1, with D maybe TRBD2 (6 bases). Germline CDR1 LGHNA, CDR2 YNFKEQ. The V end lost 1 base, the J end lost 12 bases, and 16 bases lay between the germline ends. There are 14 residues in the CDR3. For the CDR3, the DNA is TGTGCCAGCAGCCAAGCGGGGGACTCAGGATGGCAGTTCTTC. Its translation: CASSQAGDSGWQFF.

The V gene is TRBV2, the J gene TRBJ2-2, with unresolved D. Trimming removed 5 bases at V and 4 bases at J, with 14 bases between. The CDR3 is 15 residues long. The germline CDR1 and CDR2 sequences are SNHLY and FYNNEI. The CDR3 sequence: CASSILYASTGELFF. Here the CDR3 DNA reads TGTGCCAGCAGTATACTGTACGCTAGCACCGGGGAGCTGTTTTTT.

This CDR3 reads CASSREVNEKLFF. The CDR3, as DNA: TGTGCCAGCTCACGGGAGGTAAATGAAAAACTGTTTTTT. This chain connects TRBV18 to TRBJ1-4; D gene uncertain. The V end lost 4 bases, the J end lost 5 bases, and 8 bases lay between the germline ends. The CDR3 has 13 residues. The germline V gene encodes CDR1 KGHSH and CDR2 LQKENI. The full variable domain, completed using reference TRBV18 and TRBJ1-4, is NAGVMQNPRHLVRRRGQEARLRCSPMKGHSHVYWYRQLPEEGLKFMVYLQKENIIDESGMPKERFSAEFPKEGPSILRIQQVVRGDSAAYFCASSREVNEKLFFGSGTQLSVL.

The chain has TRBV6-2 or TRBV6-3 and TRBJ2-2; D not certain. The CDR3 covers 14 residues. Trimming took 5 bases from V and 8 from J, leaving 15 bases between them. Looked up from germline, CDR1 is MNHEY and CDR2 is SVGEGT. CDR3 DNA sequence: TGTGCCAGCAGTGATGGCAACGCAGTGGGGGAGCTGTTTTTT. Its translation is CASSDGNAVGELFF.

The count of this clone is one. The V and J genes are TRBV11-2 and TRBJ2-1; 9 nucleotides line up with TRBD1. This CDR3 has 16 amino acids. J lost 6 bases, V lost 2 bases, and 8 bases had no gene match. Looked up from germline, CDR1 is SGHAT and CDR2 is FQNNGV. This CDR3 reads CASSLQAQGASNEQFF. CDR3 in DNA: TGTGCCAGCAGCTTACAGGCACAGGGGGCCAGCAATGAGCAGTTCTTC.

The V call is TRBV5-1, the J call TRBJ2-2; maybe TRBD1 (5 bases). Between the trimmed V and J ends, which lost 6 bases and 1 base, there was a span of 13 bases. The CDR3 runs 15 residues. Germline V gene sequence: CDR1 SGHRS, CDR2 YFSETQ. The DNA for the CDR3 is TGCGCCAGCACCCTAGGCCAGGGGAACACCGGGGAGCTGTTTTTT. It yields the protein CASTLGQGNTGELFF.

CDR3 coding DNA: TGTGCCAGCAGCTCCCTACAGGGGGGGAACACTGAAGCTTTCTTT. Protein product: CASSSLQGGNTEAFF. The gene calls are TRBV5-4 and TRBJ1-1; 8 positions agree with TRBD1. Germline V gene sequence: CDR1 SGHNT, CDR2 YYREEE (reference sequence). Losses at the gene ends were 3 bases for V and 1 base for J; bases not matched to a gene: 5. The CDR3 totals 15 residues. The variable domain in full, completed from reference TRBV5-4 and TRBJ1-1, reads ETGVTQSPTHLIKTRGQQVTLRCSSQSGHNTVSWYQQALGQGPQFIFQYYREEENGRGNFPPRFSGLQFPNYSSELNVNALELDDSALYLCASSSLQGGNTEAFFGQGTRLTVV.

The gene calls are TRBV24-1 and TRBJ1-2, with D possibly being TRBD1 (6 bases). This CDR3 is 15 amino acids long. Trimming took 2 bases from V and 4 from J, leaving 13 bases between them. Germline V gene sequence: CDR1 KGHDR, CDR2 SFDVKD. The DNA for the CDR3 is TGTGCCACCAGTGATTGGCAGGGGCACAGCTATGGCTACACCTTC. Translating gives CATSDWQGHSYGYTF.

This chain links TRBV29-1 with TRBJ2-3; D remains unclear. CDR1 is SQVTM, CDR2 ANQGSEA, per germline. This CDR3 is built from 12 residues. The V and J ends lost 4 bases and 6 bases respectively, with 11 bases between them. This CDR3 is CSVVTPVDTQYF. Here the CDR3 DNA reads TGCAGCGTTGTCACCCCGGTCGATACGCAGTATTTT.

The chain combines TRBV12-3 or TRBV12-4 with TRBJ2-7; possibly TRBD1 for D (5 bases). V lost 5 bases, J lost 6 bases, and 14 bases lay in between. The CDR3 has 13 amino acids. CDR3 amino acids: CASSIRDLGEQYF. The CDR3 DNA follows: TGTGCCAGCAGTATCAGGGATCTGGGCGAGCAGTACTTC.

This clone was observed a handful of times. The CDR3 coding sequence is TGTGCCTGGATGGGACTAGCGGGGGCGAACACCGGGGAGCTGTTTTTT. This translates into CAWMGLAGANTGELFF. The chain employs TRBV30 and TRBJ2-2; 14 nucleotides align to TRBD2. The CDR3 is 16 amino acids. CDR1 is GTSNPN and CDR2 is SVGIG in the germline V gene (reference sequence). Unmatched junction bases numbered 1, after V lost 4 bases and J lost 0 bases.

This chain links TRBV11-3 with TRBJ2-3, with TRBD2 identical over 9 bases. Germline assignment: CDR1 SGHNT and CDR2 YENEEA. The CDR3 covers 15 residues. With V trimmed by 3 bases and J by 5 bases, 6 bases remained unmatched. This chain's CDR3 is CASSFGGRARDTQYF. CDR3 coding DNA: TGTGCCAGCAGCTTCGGCGGGAGGGCCAGAGATACGCAGTATTTT.

This CDR3 reads CATGTGRNTEAFF. CDR3 sequence (DNA): TGCGCCACTGGGACAGGAAGGAACACTGAAGCTTTCTTT. V gene TRBV4-1 combines with J gene TRBJ1-1, with TRBD1 matching 8 bases. J was trimmed by 1 base and V by 10 bases; bases with no gene match: 5. This CDR3 is 13 amino acids long. Germline V gives CDR1 MGHRA, CDR2 YSYEKL.

The rearrangement uses TRBV19 and TRBJ2-2; D is ambiguous. Germline V CDR1 and CDR2: LNHDA, SQIVND (reference sequence). The CDR3 length is 12 residues. The V gene lost 6 bases and the J gene lost 7 bases, with 9 bases spanning the gap. CDR3 DNA sequence: TGTGCCAGTAGATGGGCGATCGGGGAGCTGTTTTTT. Encoded protein: CASRWAIGELFF. Filled out from reference TRBV19 and TRBJ2-2, the complete variable domain reads DGGITQSPKYLFRKEGQNVTLSCEQNLNHDAMYWYRQDPGQGLRLIYYSQIVNDFQKGDIAEGYSVSREKKESFPLTVTSAQKNPTAFYLCASRWAIGELFFGEGSRLTVL.